Listed here are 25 T cell receptor beta chains from one sample, sequenced in a study of spatial heterogeneity in lung cancer. TCRdb recomputed calls from the 5' RACE reads with MiXCR, one row per CDR3 protein. The table has tens of thousands of distinct CDR3 sequences, 4.5% to 7.5% seen once. Time point in this sample: blood at routine non-recurrence follow-up after resection. Tumor, nontumor lung or frozen PBMC supplied whole RNA, sequenced without sorting. The input for sequencing was PBMCs, taken at follow-up. These receptors all stem from a male donor with early-stage non-small cell lung cancer.

The chain has TRBV9 and TRBJ2-1; D ambiguous. V was cut by 0 bases and J by 4 bases, with 11 bases left in between. Germline CDR1 reads SGDLS; CDR2 reads YYNGEE. This CDR3 is built from 15 residues. CDR3 sequence reads: CASSVDSFVYNEQFF. Here the CDR3 DNA reads TGTGCCAGCAGCGTAGACTCCTTCGTTTACAATGAGCAGTTCTTC.

This clonotype was seen at least ten times. In DNA, the CDR3 is TGCAGCGTTGTCAAGAGAACGAACACCGGGGAGCTGTTTTTT. Translation: CSVVKRTNTGELFF. The V gene is TRBV29-1, the J gene TRBJ2-2; no firm D call. The germline CDR1 and CDR2 sequences are SQVTM and ANQGSEA. V dropped 4 bases and J dropped 0 bases, with 9 bases sitting between them. The CDR3 is made up of 14 amino acids.

At least ten counts were recorded for this clonotype. The chain is built from TRBV11-2 and TRBJ2-5; D may be TRBD2 (6 bases). This CDR3 spans 12 amino acids. The ends were cut back, 4 bases at V and 4 bases at J, with 7 bases in the middle. CDR1 is SGHAT and CDR2 is FQNNGV in the germline V gene. The CDR3 bases are TGTGCCAGCAGCTCGGAGGGAGAGACCCAGTACTTC. This gives the protein CASSSEGETQYF.

This clonotype was seen a few times. The rearrangement uses TRBV6-1 and TRBJ2-5, with 8 bases aligning to TRBD2. With V trimmed by 4 bases and J by 3 bases, 7 bases remained unmatched. The CDR3 runs to 15 residues. Germline loops: CDR1 MNHNS, CDR2 SASEGT. DNA for the CDR3: TGTGCCAGCAGTGGGACCAAAGCGGGGGAAGAGACCCAGTACTTC. Translated, it gives CASSGTKAGEETQYF.

This clonotype was counted a few times. The gene calls are TRBV20-1 and TRBJ2-1, with 14 bases fitting TRBD2. Germline values: CDR1 DFQATT, CDR2 SNEGSKA (reference sequence). The trim removed 6 bases at V and 7 bases at J, leaving 11 bases unmatched. The CDR3 has 16 amino acids. Here the CDR3 DNA reads TGCAGTGCCATAGGGACTAGCGGGAGCTGGAGGAATGAGCAGTTCTTC. Its protein product is CSAIGTSGSWRNEQFF.

This clonotype was counted only a few times. The CDR3 coding sequence is TGCAGTGCTAGAGCTATAGCGGATTTCTACAATGAGCAGTTCTTC. It yields the protein CSARAIADFYNEQFF. This chain uses TRBV20-1 with TRBJ2-1; tentatively, D is TRBD2 (6 bases). This CDR3 has 15 residues. Germline loops: CDR1 DFQATT, CDR2 SNEGSKA (reference sequence). V was clipped by 1 base and J by 3 bases, with 13 bases between them.

The sample holds many counts of this clonotype. V and J are TRBV6-2 or TRBV6-3 and TRBJ2-1; 7 bases map to TRBD1. Germline V CDR1 and CDR2: MNHEY, SVGEGT. This CDR3 is 14 amino acids long. Trimming removed 8 bases from V and 5 bases from J; junction bases left unmatched: 9. CDR3 protein: CASVDRARDNEQFF. The DNA for the CDR3 is TGTGCCAGCGTTGACAGGGCGAGGGACAATGAGCAGTTCTTC.

The genes are TRBV12-3 or TRBV12-4 and TRBJ1-2; D may be TRBD1 (6 bases). V dropped 6 bases and J dropped 3 bases, with 14 bases sitting between them. This CDR3 is 14 amino acids long. The CDR3 region has the DNA TGTGCCAGCAGCTCTAACAGGGAGGACTATGGCTACACCTTC. This encodes CASSSNREDYGYTF.

This clonotype was seen at least ten times. The chain joins TRBV30 to TRBJ2-3; D is ambiguous. Between the trimmed V and J ends, which lost 0 bases and 0 bases, there was a span of 1 base. The CDR3 has 12 residues. Germline loops: CDR1 GTSNPN, CDR2 SVGIG (reference sequence). The chain's CDR3 is CAWSVSTDTQYF. In DNA form, the CDR3 reads TGTGCCTGGAGTGTAAGCACAGATACGCAGTATTTT.

This clonotype was found many times. The genes are TRBV28 and TRBJ1-1; possibly TRBD1 for D (5 bases). This CDR3 contains 13 residues. Trimming removed 2 bases at V and 3 bases at J, with 7 bases between. Germline CDR1 and CDR2: MDHEN and SYDVKM. CDR3 sequence: CASSLGGDTEAFF. The CDR3 nucleotides are TGTGCCAGCAGTTTAGGGGGGGACACTGAAGCTTTCTTT.

There are many counts of this clonotype. This chain connects TRBV29-1 to TRBJ1-1; 7 nucleotides agree with TRBD1. This CDR3 spans 15 amino acids. Looked up from germline, CDR1 is SQVTM and CDR2 is ANQGSEA. J was trimmed by 0 bases and V by 3 bases; bases with no gene match: 7. The CDR3 DNA is TGCAGCGTTGAGGGAGTGACAGGGCTGAACACTGAAGCTTTCTTT. Protein sequence: CSVEGVTGLNTEAFF.

There are many counts of this clonotype. The chain links TRBV18 to TRBJ1-2; 10 bases match TRBD1. Germline trimming cut 5 bases from V and 7 bases from J; bases unmatched to any gene: 10. The CDR3 contains 15 residues. Germline CDR1 KGHSH, CDR2 LQKENI. The CDR3, as DNA: TGTGCCAGCTCAGAAGGACAGGGGGTAATCGGTGGCTACACCTTC. It specifies CASSEGQGVIGGYTF.

This clonotype was detected many times. The chain combines TRBV10-3 with TRBJ1-2, with TRBD1 as a possible D gene (6 bases). Germline V gene lookup returns CDR1 ENHRY and CDR2 SYGVKD. The CDR3 consists of 13 residues. V was clipped by 10 bases and J by 4 bases, with 16 bases between them. The CDR3 loop is CATLQGSLYGYTF. The CDR3 DNA reads as TGTGCCACCCTACAGGGTTCTCTCTATGGCTACACCTTC.

Many counts were recorded for this clonotype. The CDR3 nucleotides read TGTGCCAGCAGTTACCGTGCGCAGGGGGCTTACGAGCAGTACGTC. The encoded protein is CASSYRAQGAYEQYV. J is TRBJ2-7 and V is TRBV6-5; 8 bases line up with TRBD1. Germline CDR1 reads MNHEY; CDR2 reads SVGAGI. There are 15 residues in the CDR3. V lost 2 bases, J lost 4 bases, and 7 bases stayed unmatched.

This clonotype was seen at least ten times. The chain uses TRBV5-1 and TRBJ1-4, with 11 bases that match TRBD1. The CDR3 has 15 amino acids. Unmatched junction bases numbered 3, after V lost 1 base and J lost 7 bases. Germline V CDR1 and CDR2: SGHRS, YFSETQ. CDR3 coding DNA: TGCGCCAGCAGCTTGACAGGACAGGGGGCTGAAAAACTGTTTTTT. Its protein is CASSLTGQGAEKLFF.

This clonotype was seen ten or more times. V usage is TRBV7-9 and J usage is TRBJ1-2; TRBD1 matches at 10 bases. V shed 5 bases and J 8 bases; nucleotides not matched to a gene: 8. Per the germline V gene, CDR1 is SEHNR and CDR2 is FQNEAQ (reference sequence). The CDR3 loop spans 14 amino acids. This CDR3 is CASSPWDRGDGYTF. The CDR3 DNA sequence: TGTGCCAGCAGCCCATGGGACAGGGGAGACGGCTACACCTTC.

This chain joins TRBV5-5 and TRBJ2-5; no reliable D call. Trimming pared 0 bases from V and 3 bases from J, leaving 6 bases between. This CDR3 contains 13 residues. Germline-derived CDR1 and CDR2 are SGHKS and YYEKEE (reference sequence). CDR3 loop: CASSLGGKETQYF. In DNA form, the CDR3 reads TGTGCCAGCAGCTTGGGCGGTAAAGAGACCCAGTACTTC. The full variable domain, with the rest looked up from reference TRBV5-5 and TRBJ2-5, is DAGVTQSPTHLIKTRGQQVTLRCSPISGHKSVSWYQQVLGQGPQFIFQYYEKEERGRGNFPDRFSARQFPNYSSELNVNALLLGDSALYLCASSLGGKETQYFGPGTRLLVL.

This clonotype has only a few counts. As DNA, the CDR3 is TGTGCCAGCAACTCGGACAGATACACCGGGGAGCTGTTTTTT. Its translation is CASNSDRYTGELFF. The chain carries TRBV6-6 and TRBJ2-2; possible D gene TRBD1, 6 bases. The CDR3 contains 14 residues. Germline CDR1 is MNHNY and CDR2 is SVGAGI (reference sequence). V was pared by 7 bases and J by 3 bases, with 12 bases between.

This clonotype was seen many times. The chain carries TRBV20-1 and TRBJ1-3; perhaps TRBD1 as D (6 bases). The CDR3 contains 14 residues. CDR1 and CDR2 (germline): DFQATT, SNEGSKA (reference sequence). Between the trimmed V and J ends, which lost 6 bases and 0 bases, there was a span of 12 bases. The CDR3 region has the DNA TGCAGTGCCGAACCAGGGGACTCTGGAAACACCATATATTTT. It codes for CSAEPGDSGNTIYF.

By sample share, this clonotype is medium-sized. The chain recombines TRBV7-6 with TRBJ2-1; no definite D call. Trimming left V 3 bases short and J 7 bases short, with 4 bases between. The germline gives CDR1 SGHVS, CDR2 FNYEAQ. This CDR3 has 11 residues. The CDR3 here is CASSLGNEQFF. The CDR3 region has the DNA TGTGCCAGCAGCTTGGGTAATGAGCAGTTCTTC.

This clonotype was counted at least ten times. This chain links TRBV7-9 with TRBJ2-3; D is perhaps TRBD1 or TRBD2 (5 bases each). There are 14 residues in the CDR3. From germline, CDR1 is SEHNR and CDR2 FQNEAQ (reference sequence). V lost 5 bases to trimming and J lost 4 bases, with 13 bases between them. The CDR3 DNA reads as TGTGCCAGCAGCCCAGAGGGGCTAGCAGATACGCAGTATTTT. Translated, it gives CASSPEGLADTQYF. Combining the CDR3 with reference TRBV7-9 and TRBJ2-3 gives the whole variable domain DTGVSQNPRHKITKRGQNVTFRCDPISEHNRLYWYRQTLGQGPEFLTYFQNEAQLEKSRLLSDRFSAERPKGSFSTLEIQRTEQGDSAMYLCASSPEGLADTQYFGPGTRLTVL.

The table lists this clonotype with a few counts. The chain couples TRBV12-3 or TRBV12-4 to TRBJ1-2; D gene uncertain. The V and J ends lost 2 bases and 6 bases respectively, with 16 bases between them. The CDR3 is made up of 15 amino acids. The CDR3 DNA reads TGTGCCAGCAGTTTATCTGGCATCCCCGTGGATGGCTACACCTTC. It is translated as CASSLSGIPVDGYTF.

The chain combines TRBV7-9 with TRBJ2-3; unclear D gene. Trimming stripped 1 base from V and 3 bases from J, with 5 bases between. Per the germline V gene, CDR1 is SEHNR and CDR2 is FQNEAQ (reference sequence). This CDR3 is 13 amino acids long. Written as DNA, the CDR3 is TGTGCCAGCAGCTTAGTTAGTACAGATACGCAGTATTTT. It specifies CASSLVSTDTQYF.

V and J are TRBV6-1 and TRBJ2-2, with D unresolved. With 6 bases removed from V and 6 bases from J, the gap between germline ends came to 14 bases. Looked up from germline, CDR1 is MNHNS and CDR2 is SASEGT. The CDR3 loop spans 14 amino acids. Here the CDR3 DNA reads TGTGCCAGCAGGGCCCTCCTTGCGGCCGGGGAGCTGTTTTTT. Its translation is CASRALLAAGELFF.

This chain uses TRBV5-4 with TRBJ2-3; 10 bases are a match to TRBD2. V lost 2 bases and J lost 5; bases outside the gene matches: 8. The CDR3 is 16 residues long. Germline CDR1 reads SGHNT; CDR2 reads YYREEE (reference sequence). CDR3 loop: CASSLRLAGDIDTQYF. The CDR3 nucleotides read TGTGCCAGCAGCTTAAGGCTAGCGGGAGATATAGATACGCAGTATTTT.